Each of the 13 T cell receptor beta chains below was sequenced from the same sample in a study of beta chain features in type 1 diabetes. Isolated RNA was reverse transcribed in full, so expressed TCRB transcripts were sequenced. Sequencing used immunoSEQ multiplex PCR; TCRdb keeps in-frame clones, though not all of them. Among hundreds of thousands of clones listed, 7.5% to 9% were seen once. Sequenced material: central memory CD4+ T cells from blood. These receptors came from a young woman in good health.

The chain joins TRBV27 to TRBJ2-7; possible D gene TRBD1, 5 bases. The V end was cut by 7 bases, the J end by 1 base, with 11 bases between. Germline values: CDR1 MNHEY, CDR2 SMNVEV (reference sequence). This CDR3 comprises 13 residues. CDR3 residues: CASKTGGSYEQYF. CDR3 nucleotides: TGTGCCAGCAAAACAGGTGGATCCTACGAGCAGTACTTC.

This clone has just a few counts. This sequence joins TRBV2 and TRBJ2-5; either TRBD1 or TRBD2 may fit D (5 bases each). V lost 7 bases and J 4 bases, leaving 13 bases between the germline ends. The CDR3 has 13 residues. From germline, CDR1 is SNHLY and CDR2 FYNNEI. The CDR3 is CASTQGTGETQYF. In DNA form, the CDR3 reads TGTGCCAGCACACAAGGGACGGGAGAGACCCAGTACTTC.

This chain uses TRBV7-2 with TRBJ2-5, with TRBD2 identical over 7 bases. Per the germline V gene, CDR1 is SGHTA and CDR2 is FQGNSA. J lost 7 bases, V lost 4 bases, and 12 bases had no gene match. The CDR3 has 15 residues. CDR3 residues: CASSSQLASGGTQYF. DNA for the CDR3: TGTGCCAGCAGCTCTCAACTAGCGTCCGGGGGGACCCAGTACTTC.

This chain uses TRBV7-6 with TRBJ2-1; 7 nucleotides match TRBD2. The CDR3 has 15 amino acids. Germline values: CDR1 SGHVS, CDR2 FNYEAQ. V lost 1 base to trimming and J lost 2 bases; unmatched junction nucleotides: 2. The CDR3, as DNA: TGTGCCAGCAGCTTAGTCGGGAGGACCTACAATGAGCAGTTCTTC. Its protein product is CASSLVGRTYNEQFF.

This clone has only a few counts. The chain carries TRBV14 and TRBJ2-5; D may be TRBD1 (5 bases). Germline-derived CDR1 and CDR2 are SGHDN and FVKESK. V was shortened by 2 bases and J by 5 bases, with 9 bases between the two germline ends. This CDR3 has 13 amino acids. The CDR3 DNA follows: TGTGCCAGCAGCCAACAGGGTTGGGAGACCCAGTACTTC. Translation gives CASSQQGWETQYF.

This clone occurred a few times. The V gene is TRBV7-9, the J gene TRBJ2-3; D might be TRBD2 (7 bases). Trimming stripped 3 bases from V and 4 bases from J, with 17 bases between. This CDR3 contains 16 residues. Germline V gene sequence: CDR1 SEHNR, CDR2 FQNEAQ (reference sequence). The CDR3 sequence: CASSLRRGAYADTQYF. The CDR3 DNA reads TGTGCCAGCAGCTTGAGACGGGGGGCGTATGCAGATACGCAGTATTTT.

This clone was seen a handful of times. The CDR3 DNA is TGTGCCAGCTCACCACAAACGGCGGAGGCCAACGTCCTGACTTTC. Protein: CASSPQTAEANVLTF. The chain joins TRBV18 to TRBJ2-6; D unclear. This CDR3 comprises 15 residues. The V gene lost 1 base and the J gene lost 6 bases, with 10 bases spanning the gap. The germline V gene has CDR1 KGHSH and CDR2 LQKENI.

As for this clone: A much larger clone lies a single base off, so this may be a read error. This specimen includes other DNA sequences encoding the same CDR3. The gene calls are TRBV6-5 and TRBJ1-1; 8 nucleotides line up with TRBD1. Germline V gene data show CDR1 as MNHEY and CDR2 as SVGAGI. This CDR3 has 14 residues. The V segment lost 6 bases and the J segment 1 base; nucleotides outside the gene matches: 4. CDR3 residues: CASSLDRANTEAFF. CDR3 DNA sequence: TGTGCCAGCAGCTTGGACAGGGCGAACACTGAAGCTTTCTTT.

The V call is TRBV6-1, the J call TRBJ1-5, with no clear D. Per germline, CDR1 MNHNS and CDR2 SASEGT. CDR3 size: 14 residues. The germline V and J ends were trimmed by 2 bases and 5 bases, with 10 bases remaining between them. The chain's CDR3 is CASSELSGYQPQHF. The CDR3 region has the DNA TGTGCCAGCAGTGAATTGTCCGGATATCAGCCCCAGCATTTT.

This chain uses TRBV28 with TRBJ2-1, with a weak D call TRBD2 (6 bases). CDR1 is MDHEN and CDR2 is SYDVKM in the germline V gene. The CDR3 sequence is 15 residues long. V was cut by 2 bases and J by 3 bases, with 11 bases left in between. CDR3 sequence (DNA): TGTGCCAGCAGTTTAAAGTGGGAGGTCTACAATGAGCAGTTCTTC. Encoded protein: CASSLKWEVYNEQFF.

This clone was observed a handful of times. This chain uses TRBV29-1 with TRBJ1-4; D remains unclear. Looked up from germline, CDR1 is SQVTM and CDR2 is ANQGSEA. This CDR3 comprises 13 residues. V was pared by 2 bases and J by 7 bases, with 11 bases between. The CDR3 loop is CSVERVEGEKLFF. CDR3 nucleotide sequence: TGCAGCGTTGAACGGGTAGAAGGTGAAAAACTGTTTTTT.

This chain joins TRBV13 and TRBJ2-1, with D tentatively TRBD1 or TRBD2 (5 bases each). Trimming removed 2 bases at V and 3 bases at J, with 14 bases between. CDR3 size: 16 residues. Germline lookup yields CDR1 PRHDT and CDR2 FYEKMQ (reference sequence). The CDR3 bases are TGTGCCAGCAGCTTATTACGGGACCAAAACTACAATGAGCAGTTCTTC. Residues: CASSLLRDQNYNEQFF. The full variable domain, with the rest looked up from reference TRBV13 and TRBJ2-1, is AAGVIQSPRHLIKEKRETATLKCYPIPRHDTVYWYQQGPGQDPQFLISFYEKMQSDKGSIPDRFSAQQFSDYHSELNMSSLELGDSALYFCASSLLRDQNYNEQFFGPGTRLTVL.

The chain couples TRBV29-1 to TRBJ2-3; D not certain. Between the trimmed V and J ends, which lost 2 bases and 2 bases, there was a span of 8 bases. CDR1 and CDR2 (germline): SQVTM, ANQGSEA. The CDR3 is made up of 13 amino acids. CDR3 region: CSVEKGPTDTQYF. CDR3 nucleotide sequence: TGCAGCGTTGAAAAGGGCCCCACAGATACGCAGTATTTT.